The sequence of this T cell receptor (beta chain) was determined in a study of radiotherapy plus CTLA-4 blockade in lung cancer. The method was immunoSEQ multiplex PCR; TCRdb's version includes in-frame clones alone and lacks a portion of them. In the table there are tens of thousands of clones, approximately 77% of which are singletons. Germline V gene lookup returns CDR1 SGHVS and CDR2 FQNEAQ. V was pared by 2 bases and J by 3 bases, with 11 bases between. The CDR3 is made up of 15 amino acids. The sequence derives from a human donor with non-small cell lung cancer who had a complete response to radiotherapy plus ipilimumab. The specimen comprised peripheral blood, sampled from a patient treated with radiotherapy plus ipilimumab. The gene calls are TRBV7-8 and TRBJ1-5; TRBD1 is a possible D gene (6 bases). The CDR3 DNA reads as TGTGCCAGCAGCTTAATCAGGGGAGACAATCAGCCCCAGCATTTT. Protein: CASSLIRGDNQPQHF.